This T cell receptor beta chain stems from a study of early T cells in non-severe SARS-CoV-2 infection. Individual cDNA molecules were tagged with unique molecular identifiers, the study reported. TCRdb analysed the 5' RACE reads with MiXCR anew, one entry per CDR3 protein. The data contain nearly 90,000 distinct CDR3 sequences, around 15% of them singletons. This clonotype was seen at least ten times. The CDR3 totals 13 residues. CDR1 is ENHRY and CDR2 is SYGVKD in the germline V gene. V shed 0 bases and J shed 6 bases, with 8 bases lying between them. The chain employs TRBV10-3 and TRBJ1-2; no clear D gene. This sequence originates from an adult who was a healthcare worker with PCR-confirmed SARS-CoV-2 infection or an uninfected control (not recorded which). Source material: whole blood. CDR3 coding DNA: TGTGCCATCAGTGAGTCGACGCCTAATGGCTACACCTTC. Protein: CAISESTPNGYTF.